This TCR beta chain is drawn from a study of beta chain features in type 1 diabetes. Points from the study as a whole: A closer apparent resemblance between naive, central memory and Treg TCRB repertoires was seen in patients than in healthy donors.

Every bit of the isolated RNA underwent reverse transcription, so sequencing read expressed TCRB transcripts. Produced via immunoSEQ multiplex PCR; TCRdb's table is partial and in-frame only. This table holds hundreds of thousands of clones, 17% found once. V was pared by 1 base and J by 4 bases, with 12 bases between. Germline values: CDR1 SGHNT, CDR2 YYREEE (reference sequence). The CDR3 spans 14 residues. Points on this clone: What it binds is not known. The same CDR3 arises from other DNA sequences in this sample as well.

Material: naive CD4+ T cells from blood. The TCR comes from a woman between 18 and 29 years old in good health. The chain couples TRBV5-4 to TRBJ2-7; perhaps TRBD2 as D (5 bases). The CDR3 here is CASSLNSAGYEQYF. The CDR3 DNA reads TGTGCCAGCAGCTTGAACTCCGCGGGTTACGAGCAGTACTTC.